One and the same sample provided the 22 T cell receptor beta chains below, sequenced in a study of T cell responses to AZD1222 COVID-19 vaccine (dated by TCRdb to the early 2020s). The time point label here, explained by the study, means: baseline before first vaccination. The sample's treatment or condition label, decoded: meningococcal conjugate vaccine given as trial control. The method was the immunoSEQ multiplex PCR assay. TCRdb limited this immuneACCESS table to in-frame rearrangements with V and J called. A share of clones is missing; checked studies link under half to unresolved V genes, and the rest is unexplained. Recorded for this sample are about 150,000 clones; 80% to 85% of them occurred a single time. The leading ten clones occupy less than 5% of the sample. Source: peripheral blood, taken on day 0 of MenACWY control vaccination. All receptors come from an adult in good health.

The rearrangement links TRBV5-6 to TRBJ2-7; TRBD2 is a possible D gene (5 bases). V lost 2 bases, J lost 7 bases, and 13 bases lay in between. This CDR3 comprises 13 residues. CDR1 SGHDT and CDR2 YYEEEE come from the germline V gene. DNA for the CDR3: TGTGCCAGCAGCTTTCCCGGGATGGGGGAGCAGTACTTC. Its protein is CASSFPGMGEQYF.

This chain joins TRBV2 and TRBJ1-2; 7 bases fit TRBD1. The V gene's germline CDR1 is SNHLY and CDR2 FYNNEI. After removal of 8 bases from V and 5 bases from J, the junction contained 11 bases not matched to a gene. There are 14 residues in the CDR3. The CDR3 DNA reads as TGTGCCAGCCAGTTCGCGGGACAGCGTTATGGCTACACCTTC. Its translation: CASQFAGQRYGYTF.

The genes are TRBV6-5 and TRBJ1-6; 9 bases map to TRBD1. V shed 5 bases and J 7 bases; nucleotides not matched to a gene: 3. This CDR3 has 14 residues. Looked up from germline, CDR1 is MNHEY and CDR2 is SVGAGI. In DNA form, the CDR3 reads TGTGCCAGCAGTCAGACAGGGGGAAATTCACCCCTCCACTTT. Protein: CASSQTGGNSPLHF.

This clone was observed once. The genes are TRBV29-1 and TRBJ1-1; D ambiguous. The V and J ends lost 7 bases and 4 bases respectively, with 16 bases between them. CDR1 and CDR2 from the germline V gene are SQVTM and ANQGSEA. This CDR3 region has 13 residues. The CDR3 DNA reads as TGCAGCGCCCGGACGGGAGGGATCACTGAAGCTTTCTTT. This translates into CSARTGGITEAFF.

The J gene is TRBJ2-1, the V gene TRBV5-4; no definite D call. V shed 1 base and J shed 6 bases, with 5 bases lying between them. The CDR3 is 12 amino acids. Looked up from germline, CDR1 is SGHNT and CDR2 is YYREEE (reference sequence). CDR3 DNA: TGTGCCAGCAGCTTGTGGGTCAATGAGCAGTTCTTC. Residues: CASSLWVNEQFF.

The chain combines TRBV5-5 with TRBJ1-6, with TRBD1 matching 9 bases. CDR1 and CDR2 from the germline V gene are SGHKS and YYEKEE (reference sequence). This CDR3 region has 14 residues. V was pared by 3 bases and J by 6 bases, with 1 base of the junction left unmatched. The CDR3 reads CASSSQGANSPLHF. The CDR3 nucleotides read TGTGCCAGCAGCTCACAGGGGGCTAATTCACCCCTCCACTTT.

The V and J genes are TRBV19 and TRBJ1-5, with 9 bases lining up with TRBD1. The V gene's germline CDR1 is LNHDA and CDR2 SQIVND (reference sequence). This CDR3 spans 19 amino acids. The ends lost 4 bases at V and 0 bases at J; junction bases unmatched: 13. In DNA, the CDR3 is TGTGCCAGTAGTACCCTTCCCGGGACAGGGAAATATAGCAATCAGCCCCAGCATTTT. This translates into CASSTLPGTGKYSNQPQHF.

V is TRBV5-1 and J is TRBJ1-2; no clear D gene. V lost 0 bases and J 0 bases, leaving 6 bases between the germline ends. Germline lookup yields CDR1 SGHRS and CDR2 YFSETQ. The CDR3 spans 14 residues. DNA for the CDR3: TGCGCCAGCAGCTTGGCAGTTTCTAACTATGGCTACACCTTC. It codes for CASSLAVSNYGYTF.

This clone has a handful of counts. The rearrangement links TRBV6-5 to TRBJ1-1; no clear D gene. The CDR3 is made up of 10 amino acids. Germline V gives CDR1 MNHEY, CDR2 SVGAGI. The V gene lost 6 bases and the J gene lost 5 bases, with 4 bases spanning the gap. The CDR3 protein is CASRRTEAFF. CDR3 in DNA: TGTGCCAGCAGGAGAACTGAAGCTTTCTTT.

This clone occurred a few times. The rearrangement uses TRBV18 and TRBJ2-1; the match to TRBD1 covers 8 bases. V shed 1 base, J shed 6 bases, and the junction held 2 bases outside the gene matches. Germline CDR1 is KGHSH and CDR2 is LQKENI. This CDR3 has 14 residues. CDR3 loop: CASSPLQGANEQFF. Written as DNA, the CDR3 is TGTGCCAGCTCACCACTTCAGGGGGCCAATGAGCAGTTCTTC.

The V gene is TRBV27, the J gene TRBJ2-1, with D perhaps TRBD2 (7 bases). Looked up from germline, CDR1 is MNHEY and CDR2 is SMNVEV (reference sequence). The CDR3 is 14 residues long. Trimming removed 6 bases from V and 9 bases from J, with 18 bases in between. CDR3 sequence reads: CASSQPRGAGEQFF. CDR3 DNA: TGTGCCAGCAGCCAACCCCGGGGGGCTGGTGAGCAGTTCTTC.

V gene TRBV10-2 combines with J gene TRBJ1-3, with D possibly being TRBD1 (6 bases). The CDR3 covers 16 residues. V was clipped by 4 bases and J by 0 bases, with 13 bases between them. CDR1 WSHSY and CDR2 SAAADI come from the germline V gene. CDR3 DNA sequence: TGCGCCAGCAGTGTCGTCAGGGGCCGCTCTGGAAACACCATATATTTT. Protein product: CASSVVRGRSGNTIYF.

V is TRBV28 and J is TRBJ1-1; D possibly corresponds to TRBD1 (5 bases). Germline V gives CDR1 MDHEN, CDR2 SYDVKM. There are 13 residues in the CDR3. V dropped 8 bases and J dropped 7 bases, with 17 bases sitting between them. The CDR3 here is CASVTGGRSEAFF. CDR3 sequence (DNA): TGTGCCAGCGTCACCGGGGGGAGGAGTGAAGCTTTCTTT.

The genes are TRBV7-2 and TRBJ2-2; D might be TRBD2 (5 bases). Germline-derived CDR1 and CDR2 are SGHTA and FQGNSA. The CDR3 length is 15 residues. V was clipped by 2 bases and J by 5 bases, with 12 bases between them. CDR3 DNA: TGTGCCAGCAGCTTAACGGACTTGCGGACCGGGGAGCTGTTTTTT. It is translated as CASSLTDLRTGELFF. The variable domain in full, completed from reference TRBV7-2 and TRBJ2-2, reads GAGVSQSPSNKVTEKGKDVELRCDPISGHTALYWYRQSLGQGLEFLIYFQGNSAPDKSGLPSDRFSAERTGGSVSTLTIQRTQQEDSAVYLCASSLTDLRTGELFFGEGSRLTVL.

This chain uses TRBV12-3 or TRBV12-4 with TRBJ2-5; no definite D call. V lost 6 bases and J 5 bases, leaving 10 bases between the germline ends. The CDR3 is 12 amino acids. The CDR3 region has the DNA TGTGCCAGCAGCCGGCAGAGGGAGACCCAGTACTTC. As protein: CASSRQRETQYF.

The V and J genes are TRBV2 and TRBJ1-5, with unresolved D. V lost 3 bases and J lost 1, with 7 bases in between. CDR1 is SNHLY, CDR2 FYNNEI, per germline. The CDR3 loop spans 14 amino acids. This CDR3 is CASSEWKSNQPQHF. CDR3 DNA sequence: TGTGCCAGCAGTGAGTGGAAAAGCAATCAGCCCCAGCATTTT.

This chain uses TRBV20-1 with TRBJ1-2; tentatively, D is TRBD1 (5 bases). CDR1 and CDR2 (germline): DFQATT, SNEGSKA (reference sequence). Trimming cost V 3 bases and J 7 bases, with 21 bases left between them. The CDR3 consists of 15 residues. CDR3 sequence (DNA): TGCAGTGCTAGTAGCAGAATACTTAAGGGGTTTGGCTACACCTTC. Its translation: CSASSRILKGFGYTF.

The CDR3 bases are TGTGCCAGCAGCCTCCGGGACAGGGTTTTTAATGAGCAGTTCTTC. Its protein product is CASSLRDRVFNEQFF. The chain recombines TRBV7-6 with TRBJ2-1; 9 bases map to TRBD1. V lost 5 bases, J lost 7 bases, and 9 bases stayed unmatched. CDR3 size: 15 residues. Germline V gene data show CDR1 as SGHVS and CDR2 as FNYEAQ.

The chain couples TRBV12-3 or TRBV12-4 to TRBJ2-3; D possibly corresponds to TRBD1 (6 bases). V lost 5 bases to trimming and J lost 4 bases, with 7 bases between them. This CDR3 is 12 amino acids long. In nucleotides, the CDR3 is TGTGCCAGCAGTCCAGGGGCAGATACGCAGTATTTT. Translating gives CASSPGADTQYF.

This sequence joins TRBV27 and TRBJ1-4; 9 bases are shared with TRBD1. CDR1 and CDR2 (germline): MNHEY, SMNVEV (reference sequence). CDR3 size: 17 residues. Trimming took 3 bases from V and 7 from J; bases not matched to a gene: 12. CDR3 nucleotide sequence: TGTGCCAGCAGTTTTCGGTCTAGGACAGGGGAGTTTGAAAAACTGTTTTTT. It specifies CASSFRSRTGEFEKLFF.

The gene calls are TRBV6-5 and TRBJ2-1, with D perhaps being TRBD1 or TRBD2 (6 bases each). Trimming cost V 6 bases and J 15 bases, with 24 bases left between them. The V gene's germline CDR1 is MNHEY and CDR2 SVGAGI. This CDR3 is built from 14 residues. The CDR3, as DNA: TGTGCCAGCAGCCCGGGGGCTGGTGGGGGCCAATTGTTCTTC. Translation: CASSPGAGGGQLFF.

The V call is TRBV7-9, the J call TRBJ2-5; TRBD1 or TRBD2 may be the D gene (5 bases each). Germline V gives CDR1 SEHNR, CDR2 FQNEAQ (reference sequence). Trimming left V 1 base short and J 5 bases short, with 17 bases between. This CDR3 contains 16 residues. Here the CDR3 DNA reads TGTGCCAGCAGCTTAGTTTTGCCAGGGTGGGACGAGACCCAGTACTTC. Its translation: CASSLVLPGWDETQYF.